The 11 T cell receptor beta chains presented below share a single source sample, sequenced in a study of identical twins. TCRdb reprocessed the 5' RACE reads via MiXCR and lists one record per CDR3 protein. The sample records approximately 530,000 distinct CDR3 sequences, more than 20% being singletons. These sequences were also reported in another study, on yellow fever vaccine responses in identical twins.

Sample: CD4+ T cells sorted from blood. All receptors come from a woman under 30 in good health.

The CDR3 DNA sequence: TGTGCCAGCAGAACCCCCGGGGGGAACCAAGAGACCCAGTACTTC. This encodes CASRTPGGNQETQYF. This chain uses TRBV10-3 with TRBJ2-5; 7 bases are shared with TRBD2. V trimming: 10 bases; J trimming: 0 bases; junction bases outside the gene matches: 11. This CDR3 has 15 amino acids. Germline CDR1 and CDR2: ENHRY and SYGVKD.

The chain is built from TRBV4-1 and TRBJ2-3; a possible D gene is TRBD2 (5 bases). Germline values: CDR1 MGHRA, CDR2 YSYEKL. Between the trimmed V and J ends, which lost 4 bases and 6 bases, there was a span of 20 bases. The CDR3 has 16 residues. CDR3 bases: TGCGCCAGCAGCCCCGATCACGGGGTTCCCCGGGATACGCAGTATTTT. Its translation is CASSPDHGVPRDTQYF.

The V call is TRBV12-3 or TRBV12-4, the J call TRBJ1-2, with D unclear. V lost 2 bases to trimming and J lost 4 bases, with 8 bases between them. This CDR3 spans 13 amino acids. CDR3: CASSLRVVYGYTF. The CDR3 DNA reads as TGTGCCAGCAGTTTAAGGGTGGTCTATGGCTACACCTTC.

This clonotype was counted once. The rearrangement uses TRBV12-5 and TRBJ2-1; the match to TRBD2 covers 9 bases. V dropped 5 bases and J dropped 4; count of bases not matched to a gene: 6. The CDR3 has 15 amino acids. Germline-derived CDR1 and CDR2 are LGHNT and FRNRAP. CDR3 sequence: CASGPGLADYNEQFF. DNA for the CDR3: TGTGCTAGTGGTCCGGGACTAGCAGATTACAATGAGCAGTTCTTC.

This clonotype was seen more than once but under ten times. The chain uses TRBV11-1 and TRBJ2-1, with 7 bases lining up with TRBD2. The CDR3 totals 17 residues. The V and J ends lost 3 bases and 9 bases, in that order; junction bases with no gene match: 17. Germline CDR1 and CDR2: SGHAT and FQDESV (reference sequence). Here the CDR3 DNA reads TGTGCCAGCAGCTTTGCACTCCCGGGGGGTCACTATGGTGAGCAGTTCTTC. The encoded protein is CASSFALPGGHYGEQFF.

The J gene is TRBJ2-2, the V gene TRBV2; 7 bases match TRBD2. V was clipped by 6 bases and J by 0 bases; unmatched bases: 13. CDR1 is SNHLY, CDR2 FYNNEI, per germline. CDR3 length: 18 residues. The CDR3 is CASRSLRASGSNTGELFF. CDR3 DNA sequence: TGTGCCAGCAGGTCGTTACGGGCTAGCGGATCGAACACCGGGGAGCTGTTTTTT.

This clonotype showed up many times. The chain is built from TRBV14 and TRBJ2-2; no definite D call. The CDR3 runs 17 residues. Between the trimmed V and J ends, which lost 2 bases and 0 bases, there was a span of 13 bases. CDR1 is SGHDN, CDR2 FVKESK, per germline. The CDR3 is CASSQRSDSANTGELFF. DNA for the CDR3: TGTGCCAGCAGCCAAAGGTCTGACTCCGCGAACACCGGGGAGCTGTTTTTT.

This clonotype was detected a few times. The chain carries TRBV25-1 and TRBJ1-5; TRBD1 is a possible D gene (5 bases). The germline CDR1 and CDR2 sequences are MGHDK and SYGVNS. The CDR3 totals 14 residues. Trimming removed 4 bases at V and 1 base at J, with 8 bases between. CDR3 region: CASSVRESNQPQHF. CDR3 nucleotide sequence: TGTGCCAGCAGTGTCAGGGAAAGCAATCAGCCCCAGCATTTT.

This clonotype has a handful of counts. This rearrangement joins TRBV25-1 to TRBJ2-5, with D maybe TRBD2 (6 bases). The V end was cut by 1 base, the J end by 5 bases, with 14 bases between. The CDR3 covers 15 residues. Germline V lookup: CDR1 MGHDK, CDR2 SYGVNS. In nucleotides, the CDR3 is TGTGCCAGCAGTGAATGGGAGACTAGTCTCGAGACCCAGTACTTC. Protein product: CASSEWETSLETQYF.

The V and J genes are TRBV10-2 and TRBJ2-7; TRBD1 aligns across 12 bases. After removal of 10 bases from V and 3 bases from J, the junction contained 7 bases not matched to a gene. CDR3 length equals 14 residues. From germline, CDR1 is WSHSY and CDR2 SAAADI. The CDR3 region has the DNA TGCGCCACCCGTCGGGACAGGGGGCTCTACGAGCAGTACGTC. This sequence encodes CATRRDRGLYEQYV.

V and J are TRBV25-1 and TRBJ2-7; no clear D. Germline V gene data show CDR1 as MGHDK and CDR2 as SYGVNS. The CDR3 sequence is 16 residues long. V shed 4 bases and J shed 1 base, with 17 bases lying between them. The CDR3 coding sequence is TGTGCCAGCAGTGGACCCGGACCCATACCTTCCTACGAGCAGTACTTC. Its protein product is CASSGPGPIPSYEQYF.